Listed here are 21 T cell receptor beta chains from one sample, sequenced in a study of read filtering for tumor transcriptome and immune sequencing. From about 0.4 ug of RNA, a library with molecular barcoded alpha/delta and beta/gamma adaptors was made. MiXCR, run by TCRdb on the reads, gives a single entry per CDR3 protein. The table records 400 to 550 distinct CDR3 sequences, 70% to 80% of them present only once. The sequencing sample was made of a population of CD138-negative cells sorted from bone marrow. The receptors derive from a donor at least 40 years old with multiple myeloma. This table probably holds off-target reads from a library built for another chain.

This chain links TRBV5-1 with TRBJ2-5, with D perhaps being TRBD1 or TRBD2 (5 bases each). Trimming shortened V by 0 bases and J by 4 bases, and 10 bases separated the two germline ends. There are 14 residues in the CDR3. Germline loops: CDR1 SGHRS, CDR2 YFSETQ. The CDR3 DNA sequence: TGCGCCAGCAGCTTGGTTCCGGGGCGAGAGACCCAGTACTTC. Protein: CASSLVPGRETQYF. Full variable domain (outside the CDR3, taken from reference TRBV5-1 and TRBJ2-5): KAGVTQTPRYLIKTRGQQVTLSCSPISGHRSVSWYQQTPGQGLQFLFEYFSETQRNKGNFPGRFSGRQFSNSRSEMNVSTLELGDSALYLCASSLVPGRETQYFGPGTRLLVL.

This clonotype was seen just once. The chain joins TRBV12-5 to TRBJ2-7; D tentatively fits TRBD1 or TRBD2 (5 bases each). Germline CDR1 reads LGHNT; CDR2 reads FRNRAP. The CDR3 consists of 12 residues. Trimming took 8 bases from V and 5 from J, leaving 13 bases between them. The CDR3 DNA follows: TGTGCTAGTAGCCCCGGGACCGACGAGCAGTACTTC. Encoded protein: CASSPGTDEQYF. Based on the CDR3 plus reference TRBV12-5 and TRBJ2-7, the full variable domain is DARVTQTPRHKVTEMGQEVTMRCQPILGHNTVFWYRQTMMQGLELLAYFRNRAPLDDSGMPKDRFSAEMPDATLATLKIQPSEPRDSAVYFCASSPGTDEQYFGPGTRLTVT.

This clonotype turned up a few times. The V gene is TRBV11-2, the J gene TRBJ1-4; D gene uncertain. Germline lookup yields CDR1 SGHAT and CDR2 FQNNGV. This CDR3 comprises 15 residues. Deletions cut 1 base from V and 6 bases from J, with 12 bases between. The CDR3 nucleotides are TGTGCCAGCAGCTTAGGATGGCGGGCCGATGAAAAACTGTTTTTT. Its translation is CASSLGWRADEKLFF.

The V call is TRBV6-5, the J call TRBJ2-2; TRBD2 agrees at 7 bases. Germline CDR1 is MNHEY and CDR2 is SVGAGI. V gave up 6 bases and J gave up 7 bases; unmatched junction bases: 5. This CDR3 region has 13 residues. The CDR3 loop reads CASSRTSYGELFF. DNA for the CDR3: TGTGCCAGCAGCCGGACTAGTTACGGGGAGCTGTTTTTT.

The rearrangement uses TRBV6-5 and TRBJ2-1; 15 nucleotides line up with TRBD2. Unmatched junction bases numbered 14, after V lost 3 bases and J lost 8 bases. This CDR3 region has 19 residues. Germline CDR1 MNHEY, CDR2 SVGAGI. The CDR3 nucleotides read TGTGCCAGCAGTTATTACCCAGGACTAGCGGGGGGGCAATCCCATGAGCAGTTCTTC. Amino acids: CASSYYPGLAGGQSHEQFF.

The genes are TRBV6-5 and TRBJ1-1; perhaps TRBD1 as D (5 bases). The germline gives CDR1 MNHEY, CDR2 SVGAGI. Trimming removed 8 bases from V and 2 bases from J, with 21 bases in between. This CDR3 is 16 amino acids long. The CDR3 region has the DNA TGTGCCAGCCGTGGGGGATTCGGAGATCTCAACACTGAAGCTTTCTTT. This encodes CASRGGFGDLNTEAFF.

The gene calls are TRBV5-6 and TRBJ1-5; D is unclear. V gave up 3 bases and J gave up 9 bases, with 10 bases separating them. This CDR3 region has 12 residues. CDR1 and CDR2 (germline): SGHDT, YYEEEE. CDR3 protein: CASSSDRGPQHF. The CDR3 coding sequence is TGTGCCAGCAGCTCGGACCGGGGGCCCCAGCATTTT.

The rearrangement uses TRBV25-1 and TRBJ1-1; D remains unclear. Germline V gene lookup returns CDR1 MGHDK and CDR2 SYGVNS. This CDR3 has 16 residues. V was cut by 4 bases and J by 0 bases, with 15 bases left in between. The CDR3 sequence: CASSAPDGRMNTEAFF. In DNA form, the CDR3 reads TGTGCCAGCAGTGCACCTGATGGACGGATGAACACTGAAGCTTTCTTT.

This clonotype has just one count. This chain joins TRBV7-3 and TRBJ2-2; no firm D call. CDR1 SGHTA and CDR2 FQGTGA come from the germline V gene. CDR3 size: 11 residues. Trimming removed 5 bases at V and 11 bases at J, with 9 bases between. The DNA for the CDR3 is TGTGCCAGCAGCACCCTCGTAGAGCTGTTTTTT. Protein sequence: CASSTLVELFF. Together with reference TRBV7-3 and TRBJ2-2, the CDR3 gives the full variable domain: GAGVSQTPSNKVTEKGKYVELRCDPISGHTALYWYRQSLGQGPEFLIYFQGTGAADDSGLPNDRFFAVRPEGSVSTLKIQRTERGDSAVYLCASSTLVELFFGEGSRLTVL.

This clonotype was observed once. This chain joins TRBV18 and TRBJ2-2; D is undetermined. The CDR3 covers 12 residues. Germline V CDR1 and CDR2: KGHSH, LQKENI. Deletions cut 3 bases from V and 5 bases from J, with 4 bases between. The CDR3, as DNA: TGTGCCAGCTCACCCCGGACCGGGGAGCTGTTTTTT. The encoded protein is CASSPRTGELFF. The full variable domain, in which reference TRBV18 and TRBJ2-2 provide the parts outside the CDR3, is NAGVMQNPRHLVRRRGQEARLRCSPMKGHSHVYWYRQLPEEGLKFMVYLQKENIIDESGMPKERFSAEFPKEGPSILRIQQVVRGDSAAYFCASSPRTGELFFGEGSRLTVL.

The chain recombines TRBV6-5 with TRBJ1-6; D gene uncertain. CDR1 MNHEY and CDR2 SVGAGI come from the germline V gene. V was trimmed by 6 bases and J by 7 bases, leaving 10 bases between them. The CDR3 runs 13 residues. CDR3 residues: CASRRLGNSPLHF. CDR3 coding DNA: TGTGCCAGCAGGCGACTGGGAAATTCACCCCTCCACTTT.

This clonotype was seen only once. This sequence joins TRBV29-1 and TRBJ1-1; 8 nucleotides line up with TRBD1. The germline CDR1 and CDR2 sequences are SQVTM and ANQGSEA. The CDR3 spans 12 residues. With V trimmed by 6 bases and J by 8 bases, 8 bases remained unmatched. CDR3 sequence (DNA): TGCAGCGTAGGATCGGACAGGGCCGAAGCTTTCTTT. This gives the protein CSVGSDRAEAFF.

The V and J genes are TRBV7-9 and TRBJ2-7, with 7 bases matching TRBD1. Germline V lookup: CDR1 SEHNR, CDR2 FQNEAQ (reference sequence). Trimming took 3 bases from V and 6 from J; bases not matched to a gene: 8. This CDR3 region has 14 residues. The CDR3 DNA follows: TGTGCCAGCAGCTTCGACAGGGAAGTCGGCGAGCAGTACTTC. Its translation: CASSFDREVGEQYF.

The gene calls are TRBV5-4 and TRBJ1-1; D unclear. This CDR3 spans 13 amino acids. Looked up from germline, CDR1 is SGHNT and CDR2 is YYREEE (reference sequence). V shed 0 bases and J shed 0 bases, with 3 bases lying between them. The CDR3 spells CASSLDLNTEAFF. For the CDR3, the DNA is TGTGCCAGCAGCTTGGACCTGAACACTGAAGCTTTCTTT.

This CDR3 is CASSAGTSGNEQFF. CDR3 DNA: TGCGCCAGCAGCGCCGGGACTAGCGGAAATGAGCAGTTCTTC. The chain combines TRBV5-1 with TRBJ2-1, with TRBD2 matching 11 bases. The CDR3 runs 14 residues. In germline, CDR1 is SGHRS, CDR2 YFSETQ. V was clipped by 4 bases and J by 7 bases; unmatched bases: 4.

The chain carries TRBV6-2 or TRBV6-3 and TRBJ2-7, with a weak D call TRBD2 (6 bases). Trimming stripped 6 bases from V and 0 bases from J, with 9 bases between. Germline loops: CDR1 MNHEY, CDR2 SVGEGT. The CDR3 sequence is 13 residues long. The CDR3 region is CASRTDYSYEQYF. As DNA, the CDR3 is TGTGCCAGCAGAACGGACTACTCCTACGAGCAGTACTTC.

The rearrangement links TRBV10-1 to TRBJ2-1, with D maybe TRBD1 (6 bases). V was clipped by 0 bases and J by 5 bases, with 14 bases between them. This CDR3 is built from 16 residues. Germline CDR1 and CDR2: WNHNN and SYGVQD (reference sequence). The CDR3 spells CASSESIQGEDNEQFF. CDR3 DNA sequence: TGCGCCAGCAGTGAGTCAATACAGGGAGAGGACAATGAGCAGTTCTTC.

This clonotype came up a few times. V is TRBV4-3 and J is TRBJ2-1; D is perhaps TRBD1 (5 bases). In germline, CDR1 is LGHNA, CDR2 YSLEER. The CDR3 consists of 13 residues. The V end lost 0 bases, the J end lost 9 bases, and 9 bases lay between the germline ends. The CDR3 spells CASSQDGALEQFF. In DNA form, the CDR3 reads TGCGCCAGCAGCCAAGATGGGGCTCTTGAGCAGTTCTTC.

The chain is built from TRBV2 and TRBJ2-7; TRBD1 matches at 9 bases. This CDR3 is 15 amino acids long. The V gene's germline CDR1 is SNHLY and CDR2 FYNNEI. After removal of 3 bases from V and 4 bases from J, the junction contained 7 bases not matched to a gene. The CDR3 spells CASSEGPGQGYEQYF. The CDR3 DNA is TGTGCCAGCAGTGAGGGTCCGGGACAGGGATACGAGCAGTACTTC.

V and J are TRBV28 and TRBJ2-1, with TRBD2 identical over 10 bases. The germline V gene encodes CDR1 MDHEN and CDR2 SYDVKM. This CDR3 region has 15 residues. V shed 4 bases, J shed 8 bases, and the junction held 8 bases outside the gene matches. This CDR3 reads CASSSVAGGSDEQFF. The CDR3 DNA reads as TGTGCCAGCAGTTCTGTAGCGGGAGGTTCCGATGAGCAGTTCTTC.

V is TRBV19 and J is TRBJ1-2; a possible D gene is TRBD1 (5 bases). Deletions cut 9 bases from V and 2 bases from J, with 13 bases between. Germline V gene sequence: CDR1 LNHDA, CDR2 SQIVND (reference sequence). The length of the CDR3 is 13 residues. The CDR3 reads CASRDSKNYGYTF. The CDR3 DNA is TGTGCCAGCCGGGACTCAAAAAACTATGGCTACACCTTC.